Detailed here is one T cell receptor (beta chain). The antigen remains unidentified. This sample is part of a study of CD8 T cells in ankylosing spondylitis. Study findings and constraints: Clones linked with disease were CD8+ and fairly uncommon in the peripheral blood. According to the report, clones linked to the disease were significantly enriched in matched synovial fluid samples taken from ankylosing spondylitis patients. Apparently characteristic of ankylosing spondylitis blood was a TCR beta motif (about eight highly homologous variants).

The CDR3 loop spans 14 amino acids. Germline V gene sequence: CDR1 SGDLS, CDR2 YYNGEE. V was pared by 3 bases and J by 5 bases, with 12 bases between. Construction of TCR beta libraries was performed using quantitative 5'-RACE with molecular barcodes. MiXCR, applied by TCRdb to the 5' RACE reads, yields one record per CDR3 protein. The sample has 230,000 or so distinct CDR3 sequences, more than 15% seen once. This chain links TRBV9 with TRBJ2-4; no definite D call. The source of this sequence is a male donor with ankylosing spondylitis or in good health (not recorded which). The sample taken for sequencing was blood, either unsorted or a sorted T cell fraction (not recorded which). The CDR3 DNA follows: TGTGCCAGCAGCGCCCAACCGGGCGAAAACATTCAGTACTTC. Translating it yields CASSAQPGENIQYF.